Each of the 14 T cell receptor beta chains below was sequenced from the same sample in a study of T cell responses to AZD1222 COVID-19 vaccine. This table comes from immunoSEQ multiplex PCR, and its TCRdb copy is limited to in-frame clones, with some not included. The sample contains 85,000 to 100,000 clones, approximately 82% of which appear only once. Here the sequenced sample was peripheral blood, taken on day 0 of AZD1222 vaccination. These receptors originate from an adult in good health.

This clone occurred a few times. The chain joins TRBV30 to TRBJ1-5, with D possibly being TRBD1 (6 bases). V lost 0 bases and J lost 3, with 18 bases in between. Germline assignment: CDR1 GTSNPN and CDR2 SVGIG (reference sequence). This CDR3 spans 17 amino acids. The CDR3 nucleotides read TGTGCCTGGAGTGTACCGAGGGGGACGGGCCACAATCAGCCCCAGCATTTT. Protein: CAWSVPRGTGHNQPQHF.

In DNA form, the CDR3 reads TGCGCCAGCAGCTTGGTAGGGATCTACGAGCAGTACTTC. Translation gives CASSLVGIYEQYF. The chain joins TRBV5-1 to TRBJ2-7; D not resolved. The CDR3 covers 13 residues. Germline lookup yields CDR1 SGHRS and CDR2 YFSETQ. Trimming shortened V by 0 bases and J by 3 bases, and 7 bases separated the two germline ends.

CDR3 region: CASSFPREGTEAFF. CDR3 coding DNA: TGTGCCAGCAGCTTCCCTCGGGAGGGCACTGAAGCTTTCTTT. This chain uses TRBV5-4 with TRBJ1-1, with D hard to call. Trimming left V 2 bases short and J 4 bases short, with 12 bases between. Germline CDR1 and CDR2: SGHNT and YYREEE (reference sequence). The CDR3 totals 14 residues.

The chain couples TRBV18 to TRBJ1-5; D not certain. Germline CDR1 and CDR2: KGHSH and LQKENI. The V end was cut by 0 bases, the J end by 5 bases, with 20 bases between. This CDR3 comprises 18 residues. CDR3 protein: CASSPPQSGGRRDQPQHF. The DNA for the CDR3 is TGTGCCAGCTCACCACCGCAGTCCGGAGGGAGGAGGGATCAGCCCCAGCATTTT.

The chain combines TRBV28 with TRBJ2-7, with D possibly being TRBD1 (5 bases). This CDR3 has 16 amino acids. V lost 2 bases, J lost 0 bases, and 14 bases lay in between. Germline values: CDR1 MDHEN, CDR2 SYDVKM. The CDR3 is CASSLTGFRGSYEQYF. In nucleotides, the CDR3 is TGTGCCAGCAGTTTAACTGGGTTTAGGGGCTCCTACGAGCAGTACTTC.

In this sample, this clone turned up a few times. This chain's CDR3 is CASSLAGGLGANVLTF. The CDR3 bases are TGTGCCAGCAGCTTAGCGGGGGGACTTGGGGCCAACGTCCTGACTTTC. The chain uses TRBV7-6 and TRBJ2-6; maybe TRBD2 (6 bases). The CDR3 runs to 16 residues. The germline V gene has CDR1 SGHVS and CDR2 FNYEAQ. The ends were cut back, 0 bases at V and 3 bases at J, with 9 bases in the middle. Variable domain in full (rest from reference TRBV7-6 and TRBJ2-6): GAGVSQSPRYKVTKRGQDVALRCDPISGHVSLYWYRQALGQGPEFLTYFNYEAQQDKSGLPNDRFSAERPEGSISTLTIQRTEQRDSAMYRCASSLAGGLGANVLTFGAGSRLTVL.

The rearrangement joins TRBV7-2 to TRBJ2-7, with TRBD2 identical over 8 bases. Germline CDR1 reads SGHTA; CDR2 reads FQGNSA. This CDR3 comprises 15 residues. V was clipped by 5 bases and J by 4 bases; unmatched bases: 10. The CDR3 DNA follows: TGTGCCAGCAGCCTACGAGCGGGAGTGGATTACGAGCAGTACTTC. Its translation: CASSLRAGVDYEQYF.

V usage is TRBV12-3 or TRBV12-4 and J usage is TRBJ2-1; D is undetermined. The CDR3 totals 12 residues. The V and J ends lost 4 bases and 9 bases respectively, with 10 bases between them. In DNA form, the CDR3 reads TGTGCCAGCAGTTCTCTAGGTTTTGAGCAGTTCTTC. It is translated as CASSSLGFEQFF.

V and J are TRBV29-1 and TRBJ1-4; TRBD1 matches at 8 bases. This CDR3 is built from 12 residues. Trimming at V came to 7 bases and at J to 5 bases, leaving 3 bases not matched to a gene. The germline CDR1 and CDR2 sequences are SQVTM and ANQGSEA. DNA of the CDR3: TGCAGCGGGCAGGGGGCGAATGAAAAACTGTTTTTT. It codes for CSGQGANEKLFF.

The J gene is TRBJ2-5, the V gene TRBV5-4, with 7 bases matching TRBD2. Trimming removed 0 bases from V and 2 bases from J; junction bases left unmatched: 10. The CDR3 is made up of 17 amino acids. The germline V gene encodes CDR1 SGHNT and CDR2 YYREEE (reference sequence). As DNA, the CDR3 is TGTGCCAGCAGCTTGGTCGGGGGAGGGGTTGGTCAAGAGACCCAGTACTTC. Translated, it gives CASSLVGGGVGQETQYF.

This clone has more than one count but fewer than ten. The chain combines TRBV30 with TRBJ1-3, with no clear D. Per the germline V gene, CDR1 is GTSNPN and CDR2 is SVGIG (reference sequence). V lost 4 bases, J lost 2 bases, and 12 bases lay in between. This CDR3 contains 14 residues. In DNA, the CDR3 is TGTGCCTGGACTCCGGTCTCTACTGGAAACACCATATATTTT. This translates into CAWTPVSTGNTIYF. Drawing the rest from reference TRBV30 and TRBJ1-3, the complete variable domain is SQTIHQWPATLVQPVGSPLSLECTVEGTSNPNLYWYRQAAGRGLQLLFYSVGIGQISSEVPQNLSASRPQDRQFILSSKKLLLSDSGFYLCAWTPVSTGNTIYFGEGSWLTVV.

A word on this clone: Other DNA sequences of this sample code for an identical CDR3. The CDR3, as DNA: TGTGCCAGTAGTATAGTCGGGGGGAATCAGCCCCAGCATTTT. Its translation: CASSIVGGNQPQHF. This sequence joins TRBV19 and TRBJ1-5; D may be TRBD1 (5 bases). This CDR3 region has 14 residues. The V end lost 1 base, the J end lost 4 bases, and 8 bases lay between the germline ends. From germline, CDR1 is LNHDA and CDR2 SQIVND (reference sequence).

The V and J genes are TRBV5-6 and TRBJ2-2; maybe TRBD2 (7 bases). V gave up 5 bases and J gave up 7 bases, with 15 bases separating them. Per germline, CDR1 SGHDT and CDR2 YYEEEE. CDR3 length: 14 residues. The CDR3 DNA reads as TGTGCCAGCAGTCGGGGGGCCCCGGACGGGGAGCTGTTTTTT. This encodes CASSRGAPDGELFF.

The V call is TRBV14, the J call TRBJ2-7; D ambiguous. Germline assignment: CDR1 SGHDN and CDR2 FVKESK. V gave up 8 bases and J gave up 5 bases, with 19 bases separating them. This CDR3 spans 14 amino acids. The CDR3 DNA is TGTGCCAGCTCCCGGCTCGGTACCAGCCACGAGCAGTACTTC. Translation: CASSRLGTSHEQYF.